The 15 T cell receptor beta chains given below trace back to one sample, sequenced in a study of blood T cell repertoires in COVID-19. The protocol was immunoSEQ multiplex PCR, while the TCRdb copy is restricted to in-frame clones and leaves out a portion. Of a few hundred thousand clones in the sample, approximately 82% were seen once. Sequences were obtained from peripheral blood. These receptor sequences come from a woman aged 45-59 years with acute or convalescent COVID-19.

This clone was picked up one time. The chain carries TRBV20-1 and TRBJ1-1, with D unresolved. The V gene lost 3 bases and the J gene lost 2 bases, with 13 bases spanning the gap. Germline CDR1 is DFQATT and CDR2 is SNEGSKA (reference sequence). The CDR3 runs to 14 residues. CDR3 in DNA: TGCAGTGCTAGTAATCCAGGCTATAACACTGAAGCTTTCTTT. Its translation: CSASNPGYNTEAFF.

Concerning this clone: Other DNA sequences within the sample encode an identical CDR3. V is TRBV2 and J is TRBJ1-1; TRBD1 aligns across 7 bases. V was clipped by 6 bases and J by 2 bases; unmatched bases: 3. CDR3 size: 13 residues. Germline V gene lookup returns CDR1 SNHLY and CDR2 FYNNEI. The CDR3, as DNA: TGTGCCAGCAGGACAGGGCTCAACACTGAAGCTTTCTTT. The encoded protein is CASRTGLNTEAFF.

The chain links TRBV2 to TRBJ1-5; D uncertain. The ends were cut back, 7 bases at V and 5 bases at J, with 12 bases in the middle. The germline V gene has CDR1 SNHLY and CDR2 FYNNEI. There are 13 residues in the CDR3. CDR3 DNA: TGTGCCAGCACGGGTTGGGGAGATCAGCCCCAGCATTTT. Translation gives CASTGWGDQPQHF.

The CDR3 DNA sequence: TGTGCCAGCTCAATGGGGACTGGCCCCCAAGAGACCCAGTACTTC. Translated, it gives CASSMGTGPQETQYF. The chain couples TRBV18 to TRBJ2-5; a possible D gene is TRBD2 (6 bases). Trimming pared 5 bases from V and 1 base from J, leaving 14 bases between. The CDR3 covers 15 residues. Germline lookup yields CDR1 KGHSH and CDR2 LQKENI.

The chain recombines TRBV27 with TRBJ1-5; tentative D call: TRBD1 (5 bases). V lost 3 bases, J lost 0 bases, and 15 bases lay in between. The CDR3 covers 17 residues. Germline V gene lookup returns CDR1 MNHEY and CDR2 SMNVEV (reference sequence). Here the CDR3 reads CASSFWGPPDSNQPQHF. The CDR3 DNA reads as TGTGCCAGCAGTTTTTGGGGCCCGCCCGATAGCAATCAGCCCCAGCATTTT.

The chain couples TRBV27 to TRBJ1-1, with 7 bases fitting TRBD1. The V gene end was trimmed by 3 bases and the J gene end by 5 bases; junction bases not matched to a gene: 9. CDR3 length: 15 residues. Germline-derived CDR1 and CDR2 are MNHEY and SMNVEV (reference sequence). CDR3 sequence: CASSFRQGRKTEAFF. Here the CDR3 DNA reads TGTGCCAGCAGTTTCAGACAGGGAAGAAAAACTGAAGCTTTCTTT.

This clone was seen a single time. The V gene is TRBV7-6, the J gene TRBJ2-3, with 10 positions matching TRBD2. Germline assignment: CDR1 SGHVS and CDR2 FNYEAQ. The length of the CDR3 is 16 residues. V lost 5 bases and J lost 2; bases outside the gene matches: 7. CDR3 bases: TGTGCCAGCAGCCCAGTTAGCGGGGGGATCACAGATACGCAGTATTTT. Protein sequence: CASSPVSGGITDTQYF. Full variable domain (rest looked up from reference TRBV7-6 and TRBJ2-3): GAGVSQSPRYKVTKRGQDVALRCDPISGHVSLYWYRQALGQGPEFLTYFNYEAQQDKSGLPNDRFSAERPEGSISTLTIQRTEQRDSAMYRCASSPVSGGITDTQYFGPGTRLTVL.

The chain combines TRBV5-1 with TRBJ2-1; 7 positions agree with TRBD2. This CDR3 region has 15 residues. Unmatched junction bases numbered 3, after V lost 3 bases and J lost 0 bases. The germline CDR1 and CDR2 sequences are SGHRS and YFSETQ. The CDR3 is CASSSGGGSYNEQFF. DNA for the CDR3: TGCGCCAGCAGCTCGGGGGGAGGCTCCTACAATGAGCAGTTCTTC.

V usage is TRBV5-1 and J usage is TRBJ1-1; no reliable D call. CDR1 and CDR2 from the germline V gene are SGHRS and YFSETQ. There are 14 residues in the CDR3. V shed 1 base and J shed 4 bases, with 11 bases lying between them. The DNA for the CDR3 is TGCGCCAGCAGCTTGAAGGGAGGAGGCACTGAAGCTTTCTTT. Protein product: CASSLKGGGTEAFF.

V is TRBV6-2 or TRBV6-3 and J is TRBJ2-1; no clear D gene. Trimming pared 5 bases from V and 7 bases from J, leaving 9 bases between. From germline, CDR1 is MNHEY and CDR2 SVGEGT. The CDR3 length is 12 residues. The CDR3 DNA is TGTGCCAGCAGTGTGACAAGGAATGAGCAGTTCTTC. Protein product: CASSVTRNEQFF.

The chain is built from TRBV18 and TRBJ1-4; perhaps TRBD1 as D (5 bases). The V gene lost 4 bases and the J gene lost 4 bases, with 13 bases spanning the gap. The CDR3 loop spans 15 amino acids. Germline CDR1 and CDR2: KGHSH and LQKENI. CDR3 in DNA: TGTGCCAGCTCACGATCTCGGACAAGTAATGAAAAACTGTTTTTT. Its translation is CASSRSRTSNEKLFF. Full variable domain (remainder filled in from reference TRBV18 and TRBJ1-4): NAGVMQNPRHLVRRRGQEARLRCSPMKGHSHVYWYRQLPEEGLKFMVYLQKENIIDESGMPKERFSAEFPKEGPSILRIQQVVRGDSAAYFCASSRSRTSNEKLFFGSGTQLSVL.

This clone is a singleton in its sample. The chain links TRBV10-1 to TRBJ2-7, with D possibly being TRBD1 (6 bases). The V gene lost 8 bases and the J gene lost 3 bases, with 23 bases spanning the gap. This CDR3 has 16 amino acids. The germline CDR1 and CDR2 sequences are WNHNN and SYGVQD (reference sequence). Written as DNA, the CDR3 is TGCGCCAGCCCACTCAGCCTCCGGGACAAAAACTACGAGCAGTACGTC. It encodes CASPLSLRDKNYEQYV.

The chain joins TRBV5-1 to TRBJ1-2; D remains ambiguous. This CDR3 contains 14 residues. The germline V gene encodes CDR1 SGHRS and CDR2 YFSETQ. V lost 4 bases, J lost 0 bases, and 10 bases lay in between. The CDR3 protein is CASSPTPPNYGYTF. Here the CDR3 DNA reads TGCGCCAGCAGCCCGACACCCCCTAACTATGGCTACACCTTC.

This chain connects TRBV18 to TRBJ2-5, with D maybe TRBD2 (5 bases). The V gene lost 3 bases and the J gene lost 2 bases, with 13 bases spanning the gap. The germline gives CDR1 KGHSH, CDR2 LQKENI. The CDR3 runs 15 residues. The CDR3: CASSPYFGDQETQYF. In DNA, the CDR3 is TGTGCCAGCTCACCCTATTTCGGGGATCAAGAGACCCAGTACTTC.

CDR3 region: CASSPRTGDTQYF. CDR3 coding DNA: TGTGCCAGCAGCCCACGGACAGGAGATACGCAGTATTTT. The chain combines TRBV9 with TRBJ2-3; 7 nucleotides agree with TRBD1. Germline-derived CDR1 and CDR2 are SGDLS and YYNGEE. This CDR3 has 13 residues. V lost 4 bases and J lost 5; bases outside the gene matches: 4.